This T cell receptor (beta chain) stems from a study of CD8+CD57+ T cells in acquired aplastic anemia (dated by TCRdb to 2016 to 2019). For the study in its entirety: DNA extracted from sorted CD4+ and CD8+ cells had a mean of roughly 3.4 ug, with a range of about 0.18 to 27.4 ug. CD8+CD57+ expansion was defined as frequency above the mean frequency observed in healthy subjects. Overall results and qualifications from the work: Patients and healthy controls showed no significant difference in CD8+ Simpson's diversity (P=0.060). Although twenty-nine CD8+ CDR3 sequences were shared by patients and controls, these sequences appeared highly expressed in patients and within the immunodominant clones of patients.

The patients picked for sequencing were ones in whom flow cytometry had shown an expansion of CD8+CD57+ cells. All patients had severe acquired aplastic anemia diagnosed by International Study of Aplastic Anemia and Agranulocytosis and Camitta criteria. Patients had received no therapy at the time of blood sampling. TCR repertoires of sorted CD4+ and CD8+ blood T cells from severe aplastic anemia patients and healthy subjects were deep-sequenced in the study. In the USA, patient enrollment took place under clinicaltrials.gov protocols 00001620, 01623167, 00001397, 00071045, 00081523 and 00961064. Ficoll-Paque density gradient centrifugation was used to isolate peripheral blood mononuclear cells. Before DNA extraction, CD4+ and CD8+ T cells were sorted by FACS or by magnetic beads. This clonotype was recorded many times. Its antigen specificity is not known. No qualities accompany the bases; no much larger clone lies one base away.

TCR beta VDJ combination and CDR3 sequence profiling used genomic DNA as the template. An Illumina HiSeq 2000 was the platform used for TCR repertoire sequencing. Processing in the source paper ran as follows. Repertoire assessment relied on Simpson's diversity index, CDR3 size and DJ length profiles, and TRBV/TRBJ rearrangement plots. Whichever DNA sequence was most abundant in the deep sequencing data was defined as the immunodominant clone. CDR3 amino acid sequences were checked for sharing across subjects and were also compared against the VDJdb database and published repertoires. TCRdb reprocessing: public reads trimmed at Q25 with fastp, clones called with MiXCR, in-frame beta chains kept. Under each unique CDR3 protein, matching rows form one entry showing the most common genes and DNA. For this entry, the V and J calls and clone size follow TCRdb and not the study's own pipeline. The sample profile shows approximately 470,000 distinct CDR3 sequences; less than 35% of them were found once. Of the sample, 0.82% falls within the top ten clones.

Sequenced material: sorted CD4+, CD8+, or CD8+CD57+ T cells (not recorded which) from PBMCs. The receptor was isolated from a human donor with aplastic anemia.

The nucleotides are TGTGCCAGCAGCTTTGGGACTGGGATTGGTGGAAACACCATATATTTT. It specifies CASSFGTGIGGNTIYF. The rearrangement combines TRBV7-9 with TRBJ1-3; a tentative D match to TRBD1 spans 5 bases. Trimming removed 3 bases from V and 3 bases from J, leaving 15 bases between the germline ends. CDR1 and CDR2 (SEHNR, FQNEAQ) derive from the germline V gene (reference sequence). The CDR3 goes from the cysteine to the phenylalanine over 16 residues. Only the CDR3 part of the read is kept: 48 bases, read in frame from the first base.